A selection of T cell receptor beta chains follows, all from one sample in a study of blood T cell repertoires in COVID-19. Profiling relied on immunoSEQ multiplex PCR, and the TCRdb table lists in-frame clones only, not all of them. In the table there are 100,000 to 150,000 clones, about 70% of which are singletons. Sequencing was performed on peripheral blood. These receptors all stem from a woman in her seventies with acute or convalescent COVID-19. The CDR3 runs from the conserved cysteine through the conserved F or W. D genes are given only for firm matches. Not every row has a clone size; where given, it reads once, few, many or a size class.

cdr3_length: 16; d_call: TRBD1; clone_size: few; v_call: TRBV28; j_call: TRBJ1-4; cdr3_aa: CASSSRRGQGVEKLFF; cdr3_nt: TGTGCCAGCAGTTCCCGGAGGGGGCAGGGCGTTGAAAAACTGTTTTTT
cdr3_length: 16; d_call: TRBD2; clone_size: few; v_call: TRBV9; j_call: TRBJ2-1; cdr3_aa: CASSVEASGGASEQFF; cdr3_nt: TGTGCCAGCAGCGTAGAGGCTAGCGGGGGGGCCAGTGAGCAGTTCTTC
cdr3_length: 15; d_call: .; clone_size: .; v_call: TRBV5-1; j_call: TRBJ1-2; cdr3_aa: CASSLLGTLNYGYTF; cdr3_nt: TGCGCCAGCAGCTTGTTGGGCACACTTAACTATGGCTACACCTTC
cdr3_length: 14; d_call: TRBD1; clone_size: few; v_call: TRBV5-6; j_call: TRBJ2-3; cdr3_aa: CASSRPGQGDTQYF; cdr3_nt: TGTGCCAGCAGCCGTCCGGGACAGGGAGATACGCAGTATTTT
cdr3_length: 12; d_call: .; clone_size: few; v_call: TRBV2; j_call: TRBJ1-2; cdr3_aa: CASSEAPGGYTF; cdr3_nt: TGTGCCAGCAGTGAAGCGCCCGGTGGCTACACCTTC
cdr3_length: 15; d_call: TRBD2; clone_size: once; v_call: TRBV2; j_call: TRBJ2-5; cdr3_aa: CASSELAGGGETQYF; cdr3_nt: TGTGCCAGCAGTGAACTAGCGGGGGGAGGAGAGACCCAGTACTTC
cdr3_length: 15; d_call: .; clone_size: few; v_call: TRBV18; j_call: TRBJ1-4; cdr3_aa: CASSTRSSVNEKLFF; cdr3_nt: TGTGCCAGCTCCACACGAAGCAGCGTTAATGAAAAACTGTTTTTT
cdr3_length: 12; d_call: .; clone_size: few; v_call: TRBV29-1; j_call: TRBJ1-1; cdr3_aa: CSVVGAGDEAFF; cdr3_nt: TGCAGCGTTGTCGGGGCAGGGGATGAAGCTTTCTTT
cdr3_length: 15; d_call: .; clone_size: many; v_call: TRBV10-1; j_call: TRBJ2-3; cdr3_aa: CASSESWGGTDTQYF; cdr3_nt: TGCGCCAGCAGTGAGTCGTGGGGCGGCACAGATACGCAGTATTTT
cdr3_length: 14; d_call: TRBD2; clone_size: .; v_call: TRBV5-4; j_call: TRBJ2-7; cdr3_aa: CASGGREDDYEQYF; cdr3_nt: TGTGCCAGTGGGGGGCGGGAGGACGACTACGAGCAGTACTTC
cdr3_length: 14; d_call: .; clone_size: few; v_call: TRBV7-9; j_call: TRBJ2-1; cdr3_aa: CASSLEQGYNEQFF; cdr3_nt: TGTGCCAGCAGCTTAGAGCAGGGCTACAATGAGCAGTTCTTC
cdr3_length: 16; d_call: .; clone_size: .; v_call: TRBV7-8; j_call: TRBJ2-1; cdr3_aa: CASSAAGTLTYNEQFF; cdr3_nt: TGTGCCAGCAGCGCCGCCGGGACACTGACCTACAATGAGCAGTTCTTC
cdr3_length: 16; d_call: TRBD1; clone_size: .; v_call: TRBV6-1; j_call: TRBJ2-1; cdr3_aa: CASSEIGDSINNEQFF; cdr3_nt: TGTGCCAGCAGTGAAATAGGGGACAGTATTAACAATGAGCAGTTCTTC
cdr3_length: 14; d_call: TRBD2; clone_size: .; v_call: TRBV19; j_call: TRBJ2-2; cdr3_aa: CASQASGSTGELFF; cdr3_nt: TGTGCCAGCCAAGCTAGCGGGAGCACCGGGGAGCTGTTTTTT
cdr3_length: 17; d_call: TRBD1; clone_size: .; v_call: TRBV28; j_call: TRBJ1-6; cdr3_aa: CASRGQGGGGLNSPLHF; cdr3_nt: TGTGCCAGCAGAGGACAGGGTGGAGGCGGTCTTAATTCACCCCTCCACTTT
cdr3_length: 16; d_call: .; clone_size: .; v_call: TRBV1; j_call: TRBJ2-7; cdr3_aa: CTSSQVVGGLSYEQYF; cdr3_nt: TGCACCAGCAGCCAAGTAGTCGGCGGGCTCTCCTACGAGCAGTACTTC
cdr3_length: 15; d_call: .; clone_size: .; v_call: TRBV11-2; j_call: TRBJ1-1; cdr3_aa: CASSLSLGARTEAFF; cdr3_nt: TGTGCCAGCAGCCTCTCCCTGGGGGCGCGAACTGAAGCTTTCTTT
cdr3_length: 15; d_call: TRBD2; clone_size: .; v_call: TRBV6-1; j_call: TRBJ2-1; cdr3_aa: CASSEDSGRSNEQFF; cdr3_nt: TGTGCCAGCAGTGAAGATAGCGGGAGAAGTAATGAGCAGTTCTTC
cdr3_length: 12; d_call: .; clone_size: .; v_call: TRBV21-1; j_call: TRBJ1-6; cdr3_aa: CASSKRSSPLHF; cdr3_nt: TGTGCCAGCAGCAAACGGTCTTCACCCCTCCACTTT
cdr3_length: 14; d_call: .; clone_size: .; v_call: TRBV15; j_call: TRBJ2-7; cdr3_aa: CATSKSGRSYEQYF; cdr3_nt: TGTGCCACCAGCAAATCAGGCCGTTCCTACGAGCAGTACTTC
cdr3_length: 13; d_call: TRBD1; clone_size: .; v_call: TRBV18; j_call: TRBJ2-7; cdr3_aa: CASSRDRGGEQYF; cdr3_nt: TGTGCCAGCTCAAGGGACAGGGGGGGCGAGCAGTACTTC
cdr3_length: 17; d_call: TRBD1; clone_size: .; v_call: TRBV19; j_call: TRBJ2-2; cdr3_aa: CASSIRRTGPLGGELFF; cdr3_nt: TGTGCCAGTAGTATACGCCGGACAGGGCCCCTTGGCGGGGAGCTGTTTTTT
cdr3_length: 11; d_call: TRBD2; clone_size: .; v_call: TRBV6-5; j_call: TRBJ2-1; cdr3_aa: CASRGDYRQFF; cdr3_nt: TGTGCCAGCAGGGGGGACTATCGCCAGTTCTTC
cdr3_length: 16; d_call: .; clone_size: .; v_call: TRBV7-3; j_call: TRBJ2-2; cdr3_aa: CASSRRSGADTGELFF; cdr3_nt: TGTGCCAGCAGCAGACGATCCGGCGCGGACACCGGGGAGCTGTTTTTT
cdr3_length: 18; d_call: TRBD1; clone_size: few; v_call: TRBV14; j_call: TRBJ1-2; cdr3_aa: CASSQDARDRGGKYGYTF; cdr3_nt: TGTGCCAGCAGCCAAGACGCACGTGACAGGGGTGGAAAATATGGCTACACCTTC
cdr3_length: 17; d_call: TRBD2; clone_size: once; v_call: TRBV25-1; j_call: TRBJ2-2; cdr3_aa: CASSEWASGRGTGELFF; cdr3_nt: TGTGCCAGCAGTGAATGGGCTAGCGGGAGAGGAACCGGGGAGCTGTTTTTT
cdr3_length: 16; d_call: TRBD2; clone_size: .; v_call: TRBV4-2; j_call: TRBJ2-2; cdr3_aa: CASSQDEAGGTGELFF; cdr3_nt: TGTGCCAGCAGCCAAGATGAAGCGGGAGGAACCGGGGAGCTGTTTTTT
cdr3_length: 12; d_call: .; clone_size: .; v_call: TRBV28; j_call: TRBJ2-1; cdr3_aa: CASSRSYNEQFF; cdr3_nt: TGTGCCAGCAGTCGGTCCTACAATGAGCAGTTCTTC
cdr3_length: 15; d_call: TRBD2; clone_size: .; v_call: TRBV6-4; j_call: TRBJ2-1; cdr3_aa: CASSDRTSGYNEQFF; cdr3_nt: TGTGCCAGCAGTGACAGGACTAGCGGCTACAATGAGCAGTTCTTC
cdr3_length: 12; d_call: TRBD1; clone_size: once; v_call: TRBV19; j_call: TRBJ2-1; cdr3_aa: CASKDRGNEQFF; cdr3_nt: TGTGCCAGTAAGGACAGGGGCAATGAGCAGTTCTTC
cdr3_length: 15; d_call: .; clone_size: .; v_call: TRBV6-6; j_call: TRBJ1-5; cdr3_aa: CASSWSPGSNQPQHF; cdr3_nt: TGTGCCAGCAGTTGGTCTCCGGGGAGCAATCAGCCCCAGCATTTT
cdr3_length: 16; d_call: .; clone_size: .; v_call: TRBV7-9; j_call: TRBJ2-2; cdr3_aa: CASSPESTVGDGELFF; cdr3_nt: TGTGCCAGCAGTCCCGAGAGTACAGTAGGGGATGGGGAGCTGTTTTTT
cdr3_length: 14; d_call: TRBD1; clone_size: few; v_call: TRBV7-2; j_call: TRBJ2-7; cdr3_aa: CASSQTGDQYEQYF; cdr3_nt: TGTGCCAGCAGCCAGACAGGGGATCAGTACGAGCAGTACTTC
cdr3_length: 13; d_call: .; clone_size: .; v_call: TRBV6-5; j_call: TRBJ2-1; cdr3_aa: CASSWGLGNEQFF; cdr3_nt: TGTGCCAGCAGTTGGGGCCTGGGCAATGAGCAGTTCTTC
cdr3_length: 15; d_call: TRBD1; clone_size: .; v_call: TRBV5-1; j_call: TRBJ1-1; cdr3_aa: CASSTFDRASTEAFF; cdr3_nt: TGCGCCAGCAGCACTTTCGACAGGGCTAGCACTGAAGCTTTCTTT
cdr3_length: 15; d_call: TRBD1; clone_size: .; v_call: TRBV6-7; j_call: TRBJ1-5; cdr3_aa: CASRVGTGGHQPQHF; cdr3_nt: TGTGCCAGCCGGGTGGGGACAGGGGGCCATCAGCCCCAGCATTTT
cdr3_length: 15; d_call: TRBD2; clone_size: once; v_call: TRBV11-3; j_call: TRBJ2-5; cdr3_aa: CASSPLAGGRETQYF; cdr3_nt: TGTGCCAGCAGCCCCCTAGCGGGGGGCCGGGAGACCCAGTACTTC
cdr3_length: 14; d_call: .; clone_size: .; v_call: TRBV11-2; j_call: TRBJ1-2; cdr3_aa: CASSFLGAGDGYTF; cdr3_nt: TGTGCCAGCAGCTTTTTGGGGGCAGGGGATGGCTACACCTTC
cdr3_length: 14; d_call: .; clone_size: .; v_call: TRBV7-9; j_call: TRBJ2-7; cdr3_aa: CASSLATSSYEQYF; cdr3_nt: TGTGCCAGCAGCTTAGCGACTAGCTCCTACGAGCAGTACTTC
cdr3_length: 13; d_call: .; clone_size: .; v_call: TRBV12-3/TRBV12-4; j_call: TRBJ2-2; cdr3_aa: CASSPQGAGELFF; cdr3_nt: TGTGCCAGCAGCCCCCAGGGTGCCGGGGAGCTGTTTTTT
cdr3_length: 16; d_call: .; clone_size: .; v_call: TRBV6-1; j_call: TRBJ1-6; cdr3_aa: CASSAQGFHYNSPLHF; cdr3_nt: TGTGCCAGCAGTGCCCAGGGTTTCCATTATAATTCACCCCTCCACTTT
cdr3_length: 18; d_call: TRBD2; clone_size: .; v_call: TRBV7-3; j_call: TRBJ2-1; cdr3_aa: CASSYTSGSSFFIHEQFF; cdr3_nt: TGTGCCAGCAGCTATACTAGCGGGAGCTCGTTCTTTATCCATGAGCAGTTCTTC
cdr3_length: 14; d_call: .; clone_size: .; v_call: TRBV27; j_call: TRBJ2-1; cdr3_aa: CASSLTRTHNEQFF; cdr3_nt: TGTGCCAGCAGTTTAACGAGAACCCACAATGAGCAGTTCTTC
cdr3_length: 14; d_call: TRBD1; clone_size: .; v_call: TRBV7-2; j_call: TRBJ2-2; cdr3_aa: CASSFDRGTGELFF; cdr3_nt: TGTGCCAGCAGCTTTGACAGGGGCACCGGGGAGCTGTTTTTT
cdr3_length: 16; d_call: TRBD1; clone_size: .; v_call: TRBV6-5; j_call: TRBJ2-6; cdr3_aa: CASSYGRGRGANVLTF; cdr3_nt: TGTGCCAGCAGTTACGGCAGGGGGCGTGGGGCCAACGTCCTGACTTTC
cdr3_length: 15; d_call: TRBD1; clone_size: .; v_call: TRBV5-4; j_call: TRBJ2-5; cdr3_aa: CASSLVGTAQETQYF; cdr3_nt: TGTGCCAGCAGCTTGGTAGGGACAGCCCAAGAGACCCAGTACTTC
cdr3_length: 15; d_call: .; clone_size: once; v_call: TRBV10-2; j_call: TRBJ2-1; cdr3_aa: CASNQRAHSYNEQFF; cdr3_nt: TGCGCCAGCAATCAGCGAGCGCACTCCTACAATGAGCAGTTCTTC
cdr3_length: 16; d_call: .; clone_size: few; v_call: TRBV21-1; j_call: TRBJ1-5; cdr3_aa: CASSKVVSGVLQPQHF; cdr3_nt: TGTGCCAGCAGCAAAGTCGTTTCCGGGGTTCTTCAGCCCCAGCATTTT
cdr3_length: 13; d_call: .; clone_size: .; v_call: TRBV12-3/TRBV12-4; j_call: TRBJ1-1; cdr3_aa: CASSLQINTEAFF; cdr3_nt: TGTGCCAGCAGTTTACAGATAAACACTGAAGCTTTCTTT
cdr3_length: 12; d_call: .; clone_size: .; v_call: TRBV12-3/TRBV12-4; j_call: TRBJ1-1; cdr3_aa: CASSWRNTEAFF; cdr3_nt: TGTGCCAGCAGCTGGAGAAACACTGAAGCTTTCTTT
cdr3_length: 17; d_call: .; clone_size: .; v_call: TRBV21-1; j_call: TRBJ1-3; cdr3_aa: CASSNKTGPNSGNTIYF; cdr3_nt: TGTGCCAGCAGCAATAAGACAGGGCCTAACTCTGGAAACACCATATATTTT
cdr3_length: 15; d_call: TRBD1; clone_size: once; v_call: TRBV5-1; j_call: TRBJ2-1; cdr3_aa: CASSPQGESYNEQFF; cdr3_nt: TGCGCCAGCAGTCCCCAGGGGGAATCCTACAATGAGCAGTTCTTC